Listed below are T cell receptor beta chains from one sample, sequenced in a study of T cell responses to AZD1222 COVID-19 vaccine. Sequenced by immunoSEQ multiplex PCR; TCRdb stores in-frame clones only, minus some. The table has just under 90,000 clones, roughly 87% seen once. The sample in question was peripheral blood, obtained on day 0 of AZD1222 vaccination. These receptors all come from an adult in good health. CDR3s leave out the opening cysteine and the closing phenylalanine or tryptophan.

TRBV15	ATSRGYGYT
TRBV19	ASSPYRTARTYEQY
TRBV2	ASRFGAGVNEQY
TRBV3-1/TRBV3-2	ASSQVEDSYNEQF
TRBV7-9	ASSFGDRGVSTDTQY
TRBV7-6	ASSLFLGIGNSPLH
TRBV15	ATSLEGNYEQY
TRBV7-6	ASSRSNAYEQY
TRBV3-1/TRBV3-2	ASSRLAGGPDTQY
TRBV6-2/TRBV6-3	ASSYSIGGSYEQY
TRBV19	ASSISGQRNEQY
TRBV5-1	ASSLEGKDLGPQH
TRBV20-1	SASGPTWAEKLF
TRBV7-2	ASSSRLNTGELF
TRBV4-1	ASSQVPGRKNTEAF
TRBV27	ASSLMGGSTEAF
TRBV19	ASSIGQGGIETYEQY
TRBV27	ASSPIAGGLETQY
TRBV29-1	SVALAADTQY
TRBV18	ASSPGDRVHEQY
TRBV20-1	SASLGQIRDGYT
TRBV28	ASSLDLNTEAF
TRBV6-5	ASSSPASGANVLT
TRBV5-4	ASSPTGAYEQY
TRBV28	ASSFATTNTGELF
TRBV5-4	ASSAGLADYNEQF
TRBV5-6	ASSDPSGSSYEQY
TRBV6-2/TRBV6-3	ASSPGLALVETQY
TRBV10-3	AIKIAGGPYEQY
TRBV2	ASSQVSGYNEQF
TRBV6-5	ASTPNRVGYT
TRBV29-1	SVEPGQGTAGGLETQY
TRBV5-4	ASSPTGGPETQY
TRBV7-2	ASSFQPGQGYEQY
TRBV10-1	ASSDAVNEQF
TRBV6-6	ASSYSPGSSYNEQF
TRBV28	ASSTLNTIY
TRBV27	ASSSGTGGGYT
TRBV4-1	ASSQAGSGRYSYEQY
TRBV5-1	ASSKGQNYGYT
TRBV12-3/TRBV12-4	ASNTAGNTIY
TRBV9	ASSVAGSGNTIY
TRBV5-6	ASSPVGTDTQY
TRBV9	ASSETGSSYNSPLH
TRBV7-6	ASSPEGQASYGYT
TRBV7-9	ASRPLANSPLH